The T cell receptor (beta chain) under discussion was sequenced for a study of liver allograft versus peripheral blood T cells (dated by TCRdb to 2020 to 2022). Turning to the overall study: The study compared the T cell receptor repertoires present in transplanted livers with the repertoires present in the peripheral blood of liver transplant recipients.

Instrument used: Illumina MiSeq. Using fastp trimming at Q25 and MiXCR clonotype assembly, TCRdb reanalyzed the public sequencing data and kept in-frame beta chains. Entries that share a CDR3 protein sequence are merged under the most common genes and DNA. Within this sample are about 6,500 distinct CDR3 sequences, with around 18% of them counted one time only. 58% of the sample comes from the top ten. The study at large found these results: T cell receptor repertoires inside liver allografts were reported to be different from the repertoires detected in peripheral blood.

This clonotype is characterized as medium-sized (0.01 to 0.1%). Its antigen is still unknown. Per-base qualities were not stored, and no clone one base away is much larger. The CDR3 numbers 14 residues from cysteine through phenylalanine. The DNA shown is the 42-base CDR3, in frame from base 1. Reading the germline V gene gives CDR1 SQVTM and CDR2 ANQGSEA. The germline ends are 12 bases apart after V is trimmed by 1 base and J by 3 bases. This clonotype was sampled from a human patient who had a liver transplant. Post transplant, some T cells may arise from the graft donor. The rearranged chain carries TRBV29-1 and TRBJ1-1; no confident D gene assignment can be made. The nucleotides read TGCAGCGTTGAAGTGGGTCATTCGGACACTGAAGCTTTCTTT. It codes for CSVEVGHSDTEAFF.